Listed below are T cell receptor beta chains from one sample, sequenced in a study of T cells in Graves' hyperthyroidism and ophthalmopathy. One entry per CDR3 protein, called by TCRdb with MiXCR from the multiplex PCR reads. The sample comprises almost 350,000 distinct CDR3 sequences, 15% to 20% of which are singletons, and roughly 15% rests with the top ten. Sequenced input: blood. These receptors came from a woman aged 40-49 years with Graves' ophthalmopathy. The CDR3 runs from the conserved cysteine through the conserved F or W. Each record gives: CDR3 protein, CDR3 DNA, V gene, clone size, J gene, D gene. D genes are given only for firm matches. Clone size appears in some rows only: once, few, many, or a class for an expanded clone.

CASSKYPRDRDLYGYTF,TGTGCCAGCAGTAAATACCCAAGGGACAGGGACCTCTATGGCTACACCTTC,TRBV6-1,many,TRBJ1-2,TRBD1
CASSLRDGGRPTGELFF,TGTGCCAGCAGTTTAAGGGACGGCGGGAGGCCCACCGGGGAGCTGTTTTTT,TRBV12-3/TRBV12-4,few,TRBJ2-2,TRBD2
CASSESTTYEQYF,TGCGCCAGCAGTGAGTCGACAACCTACGAGCAGTACTTC,TRBV10-1,many,TRBJ2-7,NA
CASSFQGHYEQYF,TGTGCCAGCAGTTTTCAAGGCCACTACGAGCAGTACTTC,TRBV12-3/TRBV12-4,NA,TRBJ2-7,NA
CASSPGPYTEAFF,TGCGCCAGCAGCCCGGGCCCTTACACTGAAGCTTTCTTT,TRBV4-3,many,TRBJ1-1,NA
CASSSQQVRNTEAFF,TGTGCCAGCAGTTCCCAACAGGTGCGGAACACTGAAGCTTTCTTT,TRBV12-3/TRBV12-4,NA,TRBJ1-1,NA
CASYSDRGTGNTIYF,TGTGCCAGCTACTCAGATCGGGGTACTGGAAACACCATATATTTT,TRBV28,many,TRBJ1-3,NA
CASSESGSSYEQYF,TGTGCCAGCAGTGAAAGCGGGAGCTCCTACGAGCAGTACTTC,TRBV25-1,many,TRBJ2-7,TRBD2
CASGLTRDRDAGNQPQHF,TGTGCTAGTGGTTTGACCCGGGACAGAGACGCGGGCAATCAGCCCCAGCATTTT,TRBV12-5,many,TRBJ1-5,TRBD1
CASNRDREVITEAFF,TGTGCCAGCAATAGGGACAGGGAGGTTATCACTGAAGCTTTCTTT,TRBV9,many,TRBJ1-1,TRBD1
CASSFYPVSGEQYF,TGTGCCAGCAGTTTTTACCCTGTGTCGGGGGAGCAGTACTTC,TRBV12-3/TRBV12-4,NA,TRBJ2-7,NA